Included here is one T cell receptor beta chain sequence, with context. Its cognate antigen is unknown. The CDR3 spans 19 residues. The V gene's germline CDR1 is SEHNR and CDR2 FQNEAQ (reference sequence). Trimming cost V 1 base and J 0 bases, with 19 bases left between them. The sample originates from a study of T cells in tuberculosis. About the research overall: In South Africa, adults with active tuberculosis were compared with IGRA-negative and latently infected IGRA-positive adolescents.

Study results and limitations: Selection depended on which cryopreserved specimens were available.

Assay used: immunoSEQ multiplex PCR; TCRdb lists only in-frame clones, some missing. Among about 43,000 clones listed, 90% to 95% were seen once. The chain combines TRBV7-9 with TRBJ2-1, with D perhaps matching TRBD1 (5 bases). The receptor was derived from a donor aged 5-35 years with latent tuberculosis or without tuberculosis infection. Some clones in this sample may be carry-over from other donors' samples. Specimen: PBMCs. CDR3 coding DNA: TGTGCCAGCAGCTTAGATCTCCTGAGACAGCCGAGCTCCTACAATGAGCAGTTCTTC. This codes for CASSLDLLRQPSSYNEQFF.